The 5 T cell receptor beta chains presented below share a single source sample, sequenced in a study of blood T cell repertoires in COVID-19 (dated by TCRdb to between 2020 and 2021). To prepare the library, the immunoSEQ multiplex PCR assay was applied. TCRdb retrieved this table from immuneACCESS and kept in-frame rearrangements only. Not all clones are present; in checked studies, unresolved V genes account for under half, and no reason is known for the remainder. In all, the sample holds about 480,000 clones, and about 91% of those were seen once. Clones ranked in the top ten supply roughly 0.92% of the sample. Sequencing was done on a sample of peripheral blood. The source of these receptors is a man in his late teens or twenties with COVID-19, enrolled during active disease.

J is TRBJ2-1 and V is TRBV3-1 (or the pseudogene TRBV3-2); tentative D call: TRBD1 (7 bases). The CDR3 runs to 17 residues. The germline V gene encodes CDR1 LGHDT and CDR2 YNNKEL (reference sequence). V was trimmed by 5 bases and J by 0 bases, leaving 17 bases between them. DNA for the CDR3: TGTGCCAGCAGCTCCTCCGCGGGGACAGACTCCTACAATGAGCAGTTCTTC. This gives the protein CASSSSAGTDSYNEQFF.

The chain joins TRBV11-3 to TRBJ1-2; D remains unclear. CDR1 and CDR2 (germline): SGHNT, YENEEA. The V and J ends lost 3 bases and 5 bases respectively, with 10 bases between them. The CDR3 totals 13 residues. In nucleotides, the CDR3 is TGTGCCAGCAGCTTGGTTGGGCAGTATGGCTACACCTTC. It encodes CASSLVGQYGYTF.

In this sample, this clone turned up once. The chain joins TRBV5-4 to TRBJ1-2; TRBD1 matches at 10 bases. The CDR3 totals 12 residues. With V trimmed by 4 bases and J by 8 bases, 2 bases remained unmatched. CDR1 and CDR2 (germline): SGHNT, YYREEE (reference sequence). CDR3 protein: CASSLTGGGYTF. For the CDR3, the DNA is TGTGCCAGCAGCCTGACAGGGGGCGGCTACACCTTC.

The V and J genes are TRBV7-8 and TRBJ2-1, with unresolved D. Germline V lookup: CDR1 SGHVS, CDR2 FQNEAQ. The CDR3 length is 13 residues. V was trimmed by 2 bases and J by 8 bases, leaving 10 bases between them. The DNA of the CDR3 is TGTGCCAGCAGCTTACAGTTTCGGGATGAGCAGTTCTTC. Protein: CASSLQFRDEQFF.

The chain recombines TRBV6-5 with TRBJ2-1, with 13 bases identical to TRBD2. Germline V gene data show CDR1 as MNHEY and CDR2 as SVGAGI. The CDR3 contains 15 residues. With 6 bases clipped from V and 8 bases from J, the junction kept 7 bases outside the gene matches. This CDR3 is CASSLLAGGIYEQFF. CDR3 nucleotides: TGTGCCAGCAGCCTACTAGCGGGGGGGATCTATGAGCAGTTCTTC.